This TCR beta chain was profiled in a study of graft-versus-host responses after intestinal transplantation. Regarding the study as a whole: Maximum circulating GvH clone levels tracked with early post-transplant HvG decreases. Recipient bone marrow held GvH clones, some seen earlier in ileum or blood.

Germline V lookup: CDR1 GTSNPN, CDR2 SVGIG (reference sequence). This CDR3 has 14 residues. V was pared by 0 bases and J by 4 bases, with 11 bases between. Clones were sequenced by immunoSEQ multiplex PCR, and TCRdb holds only the in-frame ones, with some missing. The sample holds under 90,000 clones, under 95% seen once. Points on this clone: The antigen remains undetermined.

The sample in question was unstimulated CD4+ T cells sorted from spleen or lymph node cells, obtained before transplant. The sequence came from a human donor who was the organ donor for an intestinal transplant. The chain has TRBV30 and TRBJ2-3, with TRBD2 as a possible D gene (7 bases). DNA of the CDR3: TGTGCCTGGAGTGTAGGGGGGGTGGCAGATACGCAGTATTTT. This gives the protein CAWSVGGVADTQYF.